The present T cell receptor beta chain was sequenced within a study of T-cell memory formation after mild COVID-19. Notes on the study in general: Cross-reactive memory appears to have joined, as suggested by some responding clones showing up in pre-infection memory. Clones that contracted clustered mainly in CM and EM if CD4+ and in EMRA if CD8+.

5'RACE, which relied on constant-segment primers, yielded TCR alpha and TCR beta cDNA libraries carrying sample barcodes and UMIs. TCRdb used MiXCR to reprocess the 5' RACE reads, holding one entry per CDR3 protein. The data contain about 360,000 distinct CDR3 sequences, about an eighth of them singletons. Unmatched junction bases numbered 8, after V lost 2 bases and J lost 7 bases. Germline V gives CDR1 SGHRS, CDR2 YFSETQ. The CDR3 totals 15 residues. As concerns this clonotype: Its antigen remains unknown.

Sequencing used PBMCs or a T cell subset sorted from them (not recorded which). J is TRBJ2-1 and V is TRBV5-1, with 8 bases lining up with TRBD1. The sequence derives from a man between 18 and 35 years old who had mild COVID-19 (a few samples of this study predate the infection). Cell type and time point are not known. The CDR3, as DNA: TGCGCCAGCAGCTTAAGGCAGGGGGCTGGTAATGAGCAGTTCTTC. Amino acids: CASSLRQGAGNEQFF.